The TCR beta chain described here comes from a study of T cells after yellow fever vaccination. This clonotype showed up many times. The antigen is undetermined. The CDR3 runs to 16 residues. CDR1 is MNHNS, CDR2 SASEGT, per germline. V was cut by 7 bases and J by 0 bases, with 13 bases left in between. It was through 5'RACE template switching that TCR cDNA was made, with a universal primer site and UMIs added. TCRdb reprocessed the 5' RACE reads with MiXCR, giving one entry per CDR3 protein. The sample contains roughly 400,000 distinct CDR3 sequences, roughly a sixth of which appear only once. Regarding the study as a whole: A faster peak, day 5 versus 15, was reached by the weaker secondary response. Post-booster repertoires contained most primary-vaccination clones again (approximately 97% CD4, around 89% CD8). The study noted that FACS-sorted repertoires could contain abundant clonotypes contaminating from the bulk population.

This receptor was obtained from a man aged 18 to 35 who received the YFV17D yellow fever vaccine. V and J are TRBV6-1 and TRBJ2-6, with TRBD1 as a possible D gene (6 bases). Sequenced here: PBMCs, sampled before the yellow fever booster vaccination. CDR3 bases: TGTGCCAGCAAGGCAGGGGTCGGCTCTGGGGCCAACGTCCTGACTTTC. This translates into CASKAGVGSGANVLTF.